Sequencing of this T cell receptor beta chain was carried out in a study of beta chain features in type 1 diabetes. Across the whole study: Examination of sorted cells across all samples involved 90 million to 120 million cells.

The study's findings and limits: Insertions at VDJ junctions were less frequent in type 1 diabetes patients. These patients also deleted more nucleotides at the same junctions. When Type 1 diabetes patients were examined, their TCRB CDR3s proved moderately but significantly shorter in all four CD4+ subsets.

The CDR3 covers 11 residues. With 4 bases removed from V and 6 bases from J, the gap between germline ends came to 8 bases. Germline CDR1 is GTSNPN and CDR2 is SVGIG (reference sequence). Via the markers CD45RO/CCR7/CD25/CD127/CD95/CD27, stem cell-like memory, regulatory, central memory and naive CD4+ cells were sorted. The sequenced template was cDNA made from the entire isolated RNA. The assay was immunoSEQ multiplex PCR, and TCRdb's table has in-frame clones only and misses some. The sample includes 120,000 or so clones, 15% to 20% of them seen just once. There are a few counts of this clone. The antigen remains undetermined.

The clonotype originates from a man aged 18-30 years with type 1 diabetes. V is TRBV30 and J is TRBJ2-3; D is possibly TRBD2 (5 bases). Specimen: central memory CD4+ T cells from blood. CDR3 sequence (DNA): TGTGCCTGGACCGGAGGCGATACGCAGTATTTT. As protein: CAWTGGDTQYF.